This T cell receptor (beta chain) was observed in a study of blood T cell repertoires in COVID-19. About the study: The United States, Italy and Spain were the sources of the acute and convalescent COVID-19 samples. PBMCs, B-cell-depleted T cells, or T cells provided the cDNA or gDNA that made up the material.

The authors' processing: Amplifying reference gene primers gave estimates of nucleated cell counts. Sequenced by immunoSEQ multiplex PCR; TCRdb stores in-frame clones only, minus some. The V and J calls and the clone size are those of that table, but D and trimming were determined from the DNA. The sample has 87,000 or so clones, approximately 89% seen once. The CDR3 sequence is 12 residues long. The ends lost 6 bases at V and 5 bases at J; junction bases unmatched: 2. Germline V gives CDR1 KGHSH, CDR2 LQKENI. This rearrangement joins TRBV18 to TRBJ2-7; TRBD1 aligns across 9 bases. The clonotype originates from a human donor with acute or convalescent COVID-19. The donor label of this sample is uncertain. The sequenced material came from peripheral blood. CDR3 sequence: CASSRTGDEQYF. The DNA of the CDR3 is TGTGCCAGCTCCCGGACAGGGGACGAGCAGTACTTC.